A single sample gave rise to the 32 T cell receptor beta chains below, sequenced in a study of blood T cell repertoires in COVID-19. Produced via immunoSEQ multiplex PCR; TCRdb's table is partial and in-frame only. This table holds 150,000 to 200,000 clones, 70% to 85% found once. Sample: peripheral blood. Receptor source: a woman older than 75 with acute or convalescent COVID-19.

The chain is built from TRBV5-6 and TRBJ1-4; 7 nucleotides line up with TRBD1. The germline V gene has CDR1 SGHDT and CDR2 YYEEEE. The V segment lost 3 bases and the J segment 6 bases; nucleotides outside the gene matches: 17. This CDR3 has 18 residues. The CDR3 here is CASSSHDNHRGRDEKLFF. The CDR3 nucleotides read TGTGCCAGCAGCTCACACGATAATCACAGGGGAAGGGATGAAAAACTGTTTTTT.

The chain is built from TRBV12-3 or TRBV12-4 and TRBJ1-5, with D perhaps TRBD1 (6 bases). V lost 3 bases to trimming and J lost 12 bases, with 15 bases between them. The CDR3 runs to 13 residues. CDR3 residues: CASSFGQRWIQHF. The CDR3 DNA reads as TGTGCCAGCAGTTTTGGACAGCGCTGGATCCAGCATTTT.

V usage is TRBV19 and J usage is TRBJ1-1; the match to TRBD1 covers 7 bases. Losses at the gene ends were 3 bases for V and 2 bases for J; bases not matched to a gene: 6. Germline-derived CDR1 and CDR2 are LNHDA and SQIVND (reference sequence). This CDR3 spans 15 amino acids. Here the CDR3 DNA reads TGTGCCAGTAGTATCCCCAGAGGGGGCAACACTGAAGCTTTCTTT. Protein: CASSIPRGGNTEAFF.

The CDR3 nucleotides are TGTGCCAGCAGTATAAGGACTGCCCCCGGGGAGCTGTTTTTT. Translated, it gives CASSIRTAPGELFF. The J gene is TRBJ2-2, the V gene TRBV7-2; D perhaps matches TRBD2 (5 bases). Germline V lookup: CDR1 SGHTA, CDR2 FQGNSA. CDR3 length: 14 residues. Trimming cost V 6 bases and J 6 bases, with 14 bases left between them.

The chain joins TRBV29-1 to TRBJ1-2; 9 nucleotides line up with TRBD1. The CDR3 loop spans 13 amino acids. J gave up 4 bases and V 5 bases, and 5 bases lay outside the gene matches. Germline lookup yields CDR1 SQVTM and CDR2 ANQGSEA. This CDR3 is CSVQQGASYGYTF. DNA of the CDR3: TGCAGCGTTCAACAGGGGGCCAGCTATGGCTACACCTTC.

The chain employs TRBV11-2 and TRBJ2-2; D ambiguous. The CDR3 has 12 residues. Deletions cut 3 bases from V and 5 bases from J, with 4 bases between. Germline V lookup: CDR1 SGHAT, CDR2 FQNNGV. The CDR3 region has the DNA TGTGCCAGCAGCTTGAGGACCGGGGAGCTGTTTTTT. Its translation: CASSLRTGELFF. The full variable domain, in which reference TRBV11-2 and TRBJ2-2 provide the parts outside the CDR3, is EAGVAQSPRYKIIEKRQSVAFWCNPISGHATLYWYQQILGQGPKLLIQFQNNGVVDDSQLPKDRFSAERLKGVDSTLKIQPAKLEDSAVYLCASSLRTGELFFGEGSRLTVL.

The V call is TRBV3-1 (or the pseudogene TRBV3-2), the J call TRBJ2-7; weak D call: TRBD2 (6 bases). CDR3 length: 14 amino acids. Germline V gives CDR1 LGHDT, CDR2 YNNKEL (reference sequence). With 4 bases removed from V and 7 bases from J, the gap between germline ends came to 17 bases. The CDR3 bases are TGTGCCAGCAGCCGGGGCACCGGGACTTGGGAGCAGTACTTC. It specifies CASSRGTGTWEQYF.

This chain connects TRBV7-3 to TRBJ2-1, with D maybe TRBD1 (5 bases). The V gene's germline CDR1 is SGHTA and CDR2 FQGTGA. Trimming removed 5 bases from V and 1 base from J, with 6 bases in between. CDR3 length: 13 residues. The CDR3 loop reads CASSRTSYNEQFF. In DNA, the CDR3 is TGTGCCAGCAGCCGGACATCCTACAATGAGCAGTTCTTC.

The rearrangement links TRBV18 to TRBJ2-4, with D tentatively TRBD1 (6 bases). CDR1 is KGHSH, CDR2 LQKENI, per germline. V dropped 3 bases and J dropped 0 bases, with 15 bases sitting between them. The CDR3 has 17 residues. This chain's CDR3 is CASSPQTGALAKNIQYF. The CDR3 nucleotides read TGTGCCAGCTCACCGCAGACAGGAGCCCTAGCCAAAAACATTCAGTACTTC.

Only one count was recorded for this clone. The V call is TRBV6-6, the J call TRBJ1-5; a weak D match, TRBD1 (5 bases). Trimming left V 6 bases short and J 11 bases short, with 17 bases between. Germline V gene lookup returns CDR1 MNHNY and CDR2 SVGAGI (reference sequence). The CDR3 consists of 13 residues. The CDR3 region is CASSPPGERAQHF. CDR3 DNA: TGTGCCAGCAGCCCCCCGGGGGAAAGGGCCCAGCATTTT.

V gene TRBV4-2 combines with J gene TRBJ2-7; TRBD2 might be the D (6 bases). This CDR3 is 15 amino acids long. Germline assignment: CDR1 LGHNA and CDR2 YNFKEQ. V shed 1 base and J shed 2 bases, with 12 bases lying between them. The CDR3 loop is CASSQVTGEPYEQYF. In nucleotides, the CDR3 is TGTGCCAGCAGCCAAGTTACGGGGGAACCCTACGAGCAGTACTTC.

The chain couples TRBV9 to TRBJ1-1; 8 bases agree with TRBD1. Trimming removed 2 bases from V and 7 bases from J; junction bases left unmatched: 13. Germline CDR1 SGDLS, CDR2 YYNGEE. There are 16 residues in the CDR3. CDR3 DNA sequence: TGTGCCAGCAGCGTTGGCCAGCTCACAGGGGGGAGTGAAGCTTTCTTT. Translating it yields CASSVGQLTGGSEAFF.

This clone came up a few times. The V call is TRBV6-5, the J call TRBJ2-7; 11 bases are shared with TRBD1. This CDR3 is 14 amino acids long. V trimming: 10 bases; J trimming: 3 bases; junction bases outside the gene matches: 8. Germline values: CDR1 MNHEY, CDR2 SVGAGI. The CDR3 is CATSVGTGGYEQYF. The DNA for the CDR3 is TGTGCCACCTCCGTCGGGACAGGGGGCTACGAGCAGTACTTC.

The DNA of the CDR3 is TGTGCCAGCGATAACCTAGCGGGGATCTCTGGCTACACCTTC. Protein: CASDNLAGISGYTF. This sequence joins TRBV6-5 and TRBJ1-2, with no clear D. The germline V gene has CDR1 MNHEY and CDR2 SVGAGI. V was pared by 8 bases and J by 7 bases, with 20 bases between. The CDR3 contains 14 residues.

The gene calls are TRBV5-4 and TRBJ2-7; possibly TRBD2 for D (5 bases). Germline V gene sequence: CDR1 SGHNT, CDR2 YYREEE (reference sequence). CDR3 length equals 15 residues. Trimming shortened V by 3 bases and J by 0 bases, and 13 bases separated the two germline ends. CDR3 sequence: CASSSQRSLSYEQYF. CDR3 bases: TGTGCCAGCAGCTCCCAGCGGTCCCTCTCCTACGAGCAGTACTTC.

This chain connects TRBV24-1 to TRBJ2-1; weak D call: TRBD1 (7 bases). CDR1 KGHDR and CDR2 SFDVKD come from the germline V gene. The ends were cut back, 3 bases at V and 8 bases at J, with 10 bases in the middle. This CDR3 comprises 13 residues. The CDR3 DNA sequence: TGTGCCACCAGTGATCGCAGGGGGGATGAGCAGTTCTTC. This gives the protein CATSDRRGDEQFF.

The chain joins TRBV6-5 to TRBJ1-1; D possibly corresponds to TRBD1 (5 bases). Germline V CDR1 and CDR2: MNHEY, SVGAGI. Trimming took off 7 bases at V and 1 base at J, with 10 bases between the two ends. The CDR3 contains 13 residues. CDR3: CASTQGENTEAFF. The CDR3 nucleotides read TGTGCCAGCACCCAAGGGGAGAACACTGAAGCTTTCTTT.

The chain couples TRBV10-1 to TRBJ1-1; D perhaps matches TRBD1 (5 bases). Germline CDR1 and CDR2: WNHNN and SYGVQD (reference sequence). V shed 3 bases and J shed 10 bases, with 18 bases lying between them. The CDR3 runs to 14 residues. CDR3: CASSEAQGLRGAFF. The CDR3 nucleotides are TGCGCCAGCAGTGAAGCCCAGGGACTACGGGGAGCTTTCTTT.

The genes are TRBV7-2 and TRBJ1-1, with no clear D. The CDR3 extends over 15 amino acids. V gave up 0 bases and J gave up 0 bases, with 8 bases separating them. Per the germline V gene, CDR1 is SGHTA and CDR2 is FQGNSA. CDR3 sequence reads: CASSLATLMNTEAFF. CDR3 nucleotide sequence: TGTGCCAGCAGCTTAGCGACACTTATGAACACTGAAGCTTTCTTT.

The chain couples TRBV28 to TRBJ2-2; the D gene is possibly TRBD1 (6 bases). This CDR3 comprises 14 residues. The germline V and J ends were trimmed by 11 bases and 7 bases, with 20 bases remaining between them. Looked up from germline, CDR1 is MDHEN and CDR2 is SYDVKM. In nucleotides, the CDR3 is TGTGCCTCGGTCGTCGACAGGCGAGACGGGGAGCTGTTTTTT. This encodes CASVVDRRDGELFF.

This chain links TRBV2 with TRBJ1-2, with a weak D call TRBD1 (5 bases). In germline, CDR1 is SNHLY, CDR2 FYNNEI. This CDR3 has 14 amino acids. Trimming removed 8 bases at V and 2 bases at J, with 15 bases between. The CDR3 nucleotides are TGTGCCAGCGGATCAGGGCTCCTCAACTATGGCTACACCTTC. Its protein is CASGSGLLNYGYTF.

The J gene is TRBJ2-5, the V gene TRBV5-1; TRBD2 agrees at 8 bases. The CDR3 contains 15 residues. Germline V CDR1 and CDR2: SGHRS, YFSETQ. After removal of 4 bases from V and 2 bases from J, the junction contained 7 bases not matched to a gene. The CDR3 DNA is TGCGCCAGCAGCGACGCGGGGGGCGGACAAGAGACCCAGTACTTC. This translates into CASSDAGGGQETQYF.

The rearrangement links TRBV19 to TRBJ1-5, with D possibly matching TRBD1 (5 bases). The CDR3 extends over 14 amino acids. Germline V gene lookup returns CDR1 LNHDA and CDR2 SQIVND (reference sequence). The V and J ends lost 7 bases and 0 bases respectively, with 10 bases between them. The CDR3 reads CASNRQNSNQPQHF. The CDR3 DNA is TGTGCCAGTAACCGACAGAATAGCAATCAGCCCCAGCATTTT.

The chain couples TRBV12-3 or TRBV12-4 to TRBJ1-3, with a tentative D call TRBD1 (6 bases). Deletions cut 5 bases from V and 4 bases from J, with 9 bases between. This CDR3 contains 13 residues. CDR3 in amino acids: CASSPRGGNTIYF. In nucleotides, the CDR3 is TGTGCCAGCAGTCCCAGGGGCGGAAACACCATATATTTT.

CDR3 nucleotide sequence: TGTGCCAGCAGCCCCCCGGGTGGTGAGCAGTTCTTC. Its protein is CASSPPGGEQFF. The chain employs TRBV7-2 and TRBJ2-1; D gene uncertain. Trimming left V 5 bases short and J 9 bases short, with 11 bases between. Germline V CDR1 and CDR2: SGHTA, FQGNSA. This CDR3 has 12 residues.

The V and J genes are TRBV19 and TRBJ1-5; TRBD1 matches 7 bases. Looked up from germline, CDR1 is LNHDA and CDR2 is SQIVND (reference sequence). The ends lost 4 bases at V and 8 bases at J; junction bases unmatched: 8. The CDR3 contains 14 residues. In DNA form, the CDR3 reads TGTGCCAGTAGTAAAACAGGGGTAAAGGAGCCCCAGCATTTT. The encoded protein is CASSKTGVKEPQHF.

The CDR3 sequence is CSVDVVGDSMNTEAFF. DNA for the CDR3: TGCAGCGTTGACGTGGTGGGGGACAGCATGAACACTGAAGCTTTCTTT. The rearrangement joins TRBV29-1 to TRBJ1-1; 7 bases fit TRBD1. Germline CDR1 and CDR2: SQVTM and ANQGSEA. The CDR3 length is 16 residues. Losses at the gene ends were 3 bases for V and 0 bases for J; bases not matched to a gene: 10. Full variable domain (outside the CDR3, taken from reference TRBV29-1 and TRBJ1-1): SAVISQKPSRDICQRGTSLTIQCQVDSQVTMMFWYRQQPGQSLTLIATANQGSEATYESGFVIDKFPISRPNLTFSTLTVSNMSPEDSSIYLCSVDVVGDSMNTEAFFGQGTRLTVV.

The chain has TRBV27 and TRBJ1-1, with unresolved D. CDR1 MNHEY and CDR2 SMNVEV come from the germline V gene (reference sequence). The V end lost 5 bases, the J end lost 8 bases, and 21 bases lay between the germline ends. The CDR3 runs to 15 residues. Written as DNA, the CDR3 is TGTGCCAGCAGTCCCCGGACGGGAGAACACGGGGAAGCTTTCTTT. It translates to CASSPRTGEHGEAFF.

The J gene is TRBJ2-1, the V gene TRBV5-1, with 7 positions matching TRBD1. The CDR3 is 15 amino acids. CDR1 SGHRS and CDR2 YFSETQ come from the germline V gene. The trim removed 2 bases at V and 2 bases at J, leaving 4 bases unmatched. The CDR3 protein is CASSLTGDPYNEQFF. The CDR3 nucleotides are TGCGCCAGCAGCTTAACAGGGGACCCCTACAATGAGCAGTTCTTC.

V and J are TRBV5-1 and TRBJ2-5; the D gene is possibly TRBD2 (5 bases). This CDR3 comprises 13 residues. Trimming shortened V by 7 bases and J by 5 bases, and 15 bases separated the two germline ends. Germline V gene sequence: CDR1 SGHRS, CDR2 YFSETQ. In DNA, the CDR3 is TGCGCCAGCTATTGGGCGGGCCGTGAGACCCAGTACTTC. Translation: CASYWAGRETQYF.

This sequence joins TRBV6-5 and TRBJ2-1; possible D gene TRBD2, 6 bases. V gave up 3 bases and J gave up 4 bases, with 16 bases separating them. The CDR3 runs 16 residues. Germline V gives CDR1 MNHEY, CDR2 SVGAGI. The CDR3 bases are TGTGCCAGCAGTTATTCCACTAGCCGGAGTTACAATGAGCAGTTCTTC. Translation gives CASSYSTSRSYNEQFF.

The chain uses TRBV3-1 (or the pseudogene TRBV3-2) and TRBJ2-5; tentative D call: TRBD2 (6 bases). Trimming shortened V by 5 bases and J by 3 bases, and 13 bases separated the two germline ends. Germline V gives CDR1 LGHDT, CDR2 YNNKEL (reference sequence). The CDR3 runs 14 residues. CDR3 DNA: TGTGCCAGCAGCGCCCTCGCTAGCGAAGAGACCCAGTACTTC. Its protein product is CASSALASEETQYF.